The clone carrying this TCR beta chain was seen ten or more times. The target antigen is unknown. The source of the sample is a study of T-cell reconstitution after alpha-beta-depleted transplantation in children. Unique molecular identifiers were used in preparing the TCRbeta library. MiXCR was run by TCRdb on the PCR reads, yielding one entry per CDR3 protein. This repertoire shows around 100,000 distinct CDR3 sequences, 7% to 8% found once; its top ten account for around 15%. Study-wide points: In some patients, recipient T cells and intrathymic progenitors surviving conditioning explained high day-60 diversity. Reportedly, alpha-beta T cells present about two months post-transplant originated from several hundred expanded clones of graft origin. A year had passed since transplant, and T-cell counts and diversity by then came mostly from newly produced T cells.

The material sequenced was PBMCs, taken before TCRalphabeta/CD19-depleted stem cell transplant. The receptor was derived from a boy between 2 and 15 years old with acute lymphoblastic leukemia, due to receive a stem cell transplant.

The CDR3 nucleotides are TGCAGTGTGGGGCTTAGCTCCTACGAGCAGTACTTC. Translation: CSVGLSSYEQYF. The rearrangement uses TRBV20-1 and TRBJ2-7; D possibly corresponds to TRBD1 (5 bases). Germline CDR1 is DFQATT and CDR2 is SNEGSKA (reference sequence). Trimming shortened V by 7 bases and J by 0 bases, and 10 bases separated the two germline ends. There are 12 residues in the CDR3.